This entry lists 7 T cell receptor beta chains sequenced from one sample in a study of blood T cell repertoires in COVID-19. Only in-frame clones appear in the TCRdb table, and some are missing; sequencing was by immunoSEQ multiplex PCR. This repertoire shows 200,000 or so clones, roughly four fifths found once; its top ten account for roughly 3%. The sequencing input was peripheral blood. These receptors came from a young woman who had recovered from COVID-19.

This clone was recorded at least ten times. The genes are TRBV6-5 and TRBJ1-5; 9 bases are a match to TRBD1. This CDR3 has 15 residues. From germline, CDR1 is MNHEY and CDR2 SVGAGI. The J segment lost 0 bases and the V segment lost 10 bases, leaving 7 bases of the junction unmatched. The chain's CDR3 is CATRTGGYSNQPQHF. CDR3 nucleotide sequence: TGTGCCACCCGAACAGGGGGCTATAGCAATCAGCCCCAGCATTTT.

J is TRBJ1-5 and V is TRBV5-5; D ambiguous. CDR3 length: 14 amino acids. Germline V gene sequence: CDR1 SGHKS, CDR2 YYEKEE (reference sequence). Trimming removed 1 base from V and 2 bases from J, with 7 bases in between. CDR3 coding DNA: TGTGCCAGCAGCTTGCAGGAAGGCAATCAGCCCCAGCATTTT. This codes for CASSLQEGNQPQHF. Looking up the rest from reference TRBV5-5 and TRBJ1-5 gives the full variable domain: DAGVTQSPTHLIKTRGQQVTLRCSPISGHKSVSWYQQVLGQGPQFIFQYYEKEERGRGNFPDRFSARQFPNYSSELNVNALLLGDSALYLCASSLQEGNQPQHFGDGTRLSIL.

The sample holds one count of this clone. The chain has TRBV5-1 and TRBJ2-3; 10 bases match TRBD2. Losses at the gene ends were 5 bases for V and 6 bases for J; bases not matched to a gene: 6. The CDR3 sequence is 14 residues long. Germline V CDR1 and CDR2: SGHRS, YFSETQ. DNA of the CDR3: TGCGCCAGCAGAACCGGGACTAGCGCGGATACGCAGTATTTT. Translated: CASRTGTSADTQYF.

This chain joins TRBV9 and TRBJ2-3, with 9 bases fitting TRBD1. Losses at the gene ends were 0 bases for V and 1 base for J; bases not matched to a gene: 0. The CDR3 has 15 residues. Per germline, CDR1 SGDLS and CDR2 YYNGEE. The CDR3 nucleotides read TGTGCCAGCAGCGTAGGGACAGGGGGCACAGATACGCAGTATTTT. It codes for CASSVGTGGTDTQYF.

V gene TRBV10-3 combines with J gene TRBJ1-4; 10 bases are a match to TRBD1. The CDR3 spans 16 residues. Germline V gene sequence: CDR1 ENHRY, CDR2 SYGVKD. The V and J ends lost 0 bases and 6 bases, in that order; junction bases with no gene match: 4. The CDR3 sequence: CAISESIGTGDEKLFF. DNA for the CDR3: TGTGCCATCAGTGAGTCTATCGGGACAGGGGATGAAAAACTGTTTTTT.

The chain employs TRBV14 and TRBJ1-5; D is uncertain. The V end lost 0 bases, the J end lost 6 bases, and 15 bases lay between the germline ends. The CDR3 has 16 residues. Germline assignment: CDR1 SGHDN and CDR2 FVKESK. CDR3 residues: CASSQEYGVAGQPQHF. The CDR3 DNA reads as TGTGCCAGCAGCCAAGAATACGGAGTAGCGGGTCAGCCCCAGCATTTT.

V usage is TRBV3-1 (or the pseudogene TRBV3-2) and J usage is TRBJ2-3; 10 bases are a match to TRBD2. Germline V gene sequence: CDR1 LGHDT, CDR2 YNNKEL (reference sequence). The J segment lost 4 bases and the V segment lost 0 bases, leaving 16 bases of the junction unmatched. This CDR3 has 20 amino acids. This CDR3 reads CASSQDGEREGRGLSDTQYF. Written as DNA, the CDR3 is TGTGCCAGCAGCCAAGATGGGGAGCGGGAGGGCCGCGGGCTGTCAGATACGCAGTATTTT.